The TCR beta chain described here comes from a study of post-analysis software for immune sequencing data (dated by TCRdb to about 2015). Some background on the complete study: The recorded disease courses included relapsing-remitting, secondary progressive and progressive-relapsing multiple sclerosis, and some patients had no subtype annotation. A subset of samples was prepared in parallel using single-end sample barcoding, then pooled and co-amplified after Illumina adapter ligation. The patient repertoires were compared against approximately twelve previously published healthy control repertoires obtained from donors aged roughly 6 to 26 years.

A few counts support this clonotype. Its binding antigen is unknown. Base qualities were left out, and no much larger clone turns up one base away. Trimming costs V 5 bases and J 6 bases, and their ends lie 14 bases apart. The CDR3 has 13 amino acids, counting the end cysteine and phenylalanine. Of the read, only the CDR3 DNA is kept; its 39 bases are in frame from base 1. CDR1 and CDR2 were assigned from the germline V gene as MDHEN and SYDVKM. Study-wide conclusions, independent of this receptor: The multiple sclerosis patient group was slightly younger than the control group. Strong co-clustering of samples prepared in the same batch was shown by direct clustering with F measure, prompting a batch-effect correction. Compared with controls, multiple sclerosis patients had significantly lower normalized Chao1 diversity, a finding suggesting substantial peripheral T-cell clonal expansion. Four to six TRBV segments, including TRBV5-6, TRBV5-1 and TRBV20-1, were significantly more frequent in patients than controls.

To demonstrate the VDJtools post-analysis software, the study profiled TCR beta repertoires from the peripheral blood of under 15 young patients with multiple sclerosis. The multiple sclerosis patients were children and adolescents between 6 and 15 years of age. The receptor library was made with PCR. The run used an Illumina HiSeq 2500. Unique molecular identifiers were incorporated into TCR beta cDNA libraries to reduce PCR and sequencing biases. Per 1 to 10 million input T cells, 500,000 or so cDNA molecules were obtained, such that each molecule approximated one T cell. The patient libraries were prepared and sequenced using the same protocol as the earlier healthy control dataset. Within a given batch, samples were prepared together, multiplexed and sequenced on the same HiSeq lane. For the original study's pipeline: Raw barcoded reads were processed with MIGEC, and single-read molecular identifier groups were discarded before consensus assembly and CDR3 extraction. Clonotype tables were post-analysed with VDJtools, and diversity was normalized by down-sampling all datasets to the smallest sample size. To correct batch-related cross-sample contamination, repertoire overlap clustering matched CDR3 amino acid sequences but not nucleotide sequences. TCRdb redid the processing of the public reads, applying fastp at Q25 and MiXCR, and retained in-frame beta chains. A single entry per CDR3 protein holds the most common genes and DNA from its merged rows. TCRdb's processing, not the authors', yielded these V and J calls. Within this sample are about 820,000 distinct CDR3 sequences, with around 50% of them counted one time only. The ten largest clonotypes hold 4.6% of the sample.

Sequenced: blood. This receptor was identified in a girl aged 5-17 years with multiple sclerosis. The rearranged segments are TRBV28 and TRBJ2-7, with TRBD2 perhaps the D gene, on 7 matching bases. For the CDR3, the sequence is CASSQAGAREQYF. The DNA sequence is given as TGTGCCAGCAGTCAGGCGGGGGCGCGCGAGCAGTACTTC.